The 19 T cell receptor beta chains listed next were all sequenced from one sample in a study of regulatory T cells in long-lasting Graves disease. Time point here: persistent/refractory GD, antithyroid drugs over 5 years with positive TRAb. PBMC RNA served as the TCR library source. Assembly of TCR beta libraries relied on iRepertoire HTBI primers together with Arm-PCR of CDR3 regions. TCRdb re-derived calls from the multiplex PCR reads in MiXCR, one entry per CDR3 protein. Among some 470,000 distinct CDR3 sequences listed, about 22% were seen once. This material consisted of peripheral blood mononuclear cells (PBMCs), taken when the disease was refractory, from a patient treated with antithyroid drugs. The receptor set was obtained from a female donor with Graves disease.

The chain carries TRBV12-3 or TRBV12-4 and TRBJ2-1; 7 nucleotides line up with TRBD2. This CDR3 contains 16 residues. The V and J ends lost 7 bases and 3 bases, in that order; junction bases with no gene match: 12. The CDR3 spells CASTTPSGAGYNEQFF. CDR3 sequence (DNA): TGTGCCAGCACCACCCCTAGCGGAGCAGGCTACAATGAGCAGTTCTTC.

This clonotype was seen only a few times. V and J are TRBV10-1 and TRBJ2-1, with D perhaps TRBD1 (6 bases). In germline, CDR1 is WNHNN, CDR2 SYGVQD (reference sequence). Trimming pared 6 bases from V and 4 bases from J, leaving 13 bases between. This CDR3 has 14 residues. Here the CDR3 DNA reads TGCGCCAGCAGCCGGACAGCGAGGTACAATGAGCAGTTCTTC. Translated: CASSRTARYNEQFF.

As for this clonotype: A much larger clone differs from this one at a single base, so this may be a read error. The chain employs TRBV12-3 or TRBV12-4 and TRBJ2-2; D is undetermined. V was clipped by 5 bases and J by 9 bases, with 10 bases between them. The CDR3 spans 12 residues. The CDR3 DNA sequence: TGTGCCAGCAGTCAGGACGCCAGGGAGCTGTTTTTT. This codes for CASSQDARELFF.

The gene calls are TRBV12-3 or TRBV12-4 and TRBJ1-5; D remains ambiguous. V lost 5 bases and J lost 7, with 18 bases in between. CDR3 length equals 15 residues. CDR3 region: CASSPLGGVDQPQHF. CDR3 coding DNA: TGTGCCAGCAGTCCTCTGGGCGGGGTCGACCAGCCCCAGCATTTT.

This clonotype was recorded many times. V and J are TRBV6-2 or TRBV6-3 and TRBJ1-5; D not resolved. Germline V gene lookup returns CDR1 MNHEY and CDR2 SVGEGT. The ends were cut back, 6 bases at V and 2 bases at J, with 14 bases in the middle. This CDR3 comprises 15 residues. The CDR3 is CASRRGRQGNQPQHF. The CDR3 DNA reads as TGTGCCAGCAGGAGAGGACGTCAGGGCAATCAGCCCCAGCATTTT.

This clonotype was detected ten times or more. CDR3 DNA: TGTGCCAGCAGTAGACAGGGGGTAACGAACACCGGGGAGCTGTTTTTT. Residues: CASSRQGVTNTGELFF. The chain links TRBV6-4 to TRBJ2-2; 9 nucleotides match TRBD1. J gave up 0 bases and V 5 bases, and 4 bases lay outside the gene matches. The CDR3 has 16 amino acids. Germline loops: CDR1 MRHNA, CDR2 SNTAGT.

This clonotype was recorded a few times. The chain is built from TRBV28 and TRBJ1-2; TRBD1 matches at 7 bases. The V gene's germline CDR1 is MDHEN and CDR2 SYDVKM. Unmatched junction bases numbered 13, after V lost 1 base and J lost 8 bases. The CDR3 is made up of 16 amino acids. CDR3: CASSLSYQGVDSGYTF. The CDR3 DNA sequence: TGTGCCAGCAGTTTATCTTATCAGGGGGTCGATAGCGGCTACACCTTC.

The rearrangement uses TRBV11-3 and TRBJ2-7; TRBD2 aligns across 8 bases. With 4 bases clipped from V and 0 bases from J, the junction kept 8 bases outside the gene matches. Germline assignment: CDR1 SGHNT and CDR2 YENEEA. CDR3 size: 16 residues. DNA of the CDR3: TGTGCCAGCAGCTGGACTCTAGCGGGTTACTCCTACGAGCAGTACTTC. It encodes CASSWTLAGYSYEQYF.

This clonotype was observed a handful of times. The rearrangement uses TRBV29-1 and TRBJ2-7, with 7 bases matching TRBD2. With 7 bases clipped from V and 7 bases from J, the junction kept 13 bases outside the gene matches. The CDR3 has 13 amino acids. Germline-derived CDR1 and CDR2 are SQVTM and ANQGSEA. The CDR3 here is CSGSQRDSGEQYF. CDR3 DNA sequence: TGCAGCGGGTCCCAGCGGGACTCGGGTGAGCAGTACTTC.

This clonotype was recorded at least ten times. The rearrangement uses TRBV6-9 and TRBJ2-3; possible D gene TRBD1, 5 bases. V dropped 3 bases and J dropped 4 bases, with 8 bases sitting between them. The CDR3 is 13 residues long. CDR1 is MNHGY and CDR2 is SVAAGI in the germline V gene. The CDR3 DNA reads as TGTGCCAGCAGTTACCAGGGCGCAGATACGCAGTATTTT. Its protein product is CASSYQGADTQYF.

The DNA of the CDR3 is TGTGCCAGCAGCGTCGGCAGGGGGCTGAACACTGAAGCTTTCTTT. It yields the protein CASSVGRGLNTEAFF. The rearrangement joins TRBV5-8 to TRBJ1-1; 8 bases match TRBD1. The CDR3 loop spans 15 amino acids. V was pared by 4 bases and J by 0 bases, with 5 bases of the junction left unmatched. Looked up from germline, CDR1 is SGHTS and CDR2 is YDEGEE.

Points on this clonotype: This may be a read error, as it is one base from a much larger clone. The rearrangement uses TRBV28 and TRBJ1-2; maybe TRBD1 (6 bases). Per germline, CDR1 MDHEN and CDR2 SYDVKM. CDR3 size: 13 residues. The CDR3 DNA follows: TGTGCCAGCAGTTTAAACAGGGCCTATGGCTACGCCTTC. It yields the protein CASSLNRAYGYAF.

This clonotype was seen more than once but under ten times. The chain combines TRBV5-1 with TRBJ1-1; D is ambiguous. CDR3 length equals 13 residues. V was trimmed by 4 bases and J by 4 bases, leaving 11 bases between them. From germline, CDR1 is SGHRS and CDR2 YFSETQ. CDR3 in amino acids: CASSPSGSTEAFF. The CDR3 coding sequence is TGCGCCAGCAGCCCCAGTGGGTCCACTGAAGCTTTCTTT.

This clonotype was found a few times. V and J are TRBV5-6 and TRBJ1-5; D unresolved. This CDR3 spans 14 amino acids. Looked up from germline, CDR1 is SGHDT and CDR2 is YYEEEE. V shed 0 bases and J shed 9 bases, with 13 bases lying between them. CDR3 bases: TGTGCCAGCAGCTTGGCTGGGAGCCCGAGGCCCCAGCATTTT. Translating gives CASSLAGSPRPQHF.

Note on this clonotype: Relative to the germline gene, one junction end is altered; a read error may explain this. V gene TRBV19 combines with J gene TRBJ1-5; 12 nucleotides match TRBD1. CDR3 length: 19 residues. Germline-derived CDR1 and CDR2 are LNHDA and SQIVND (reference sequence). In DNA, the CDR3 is TGTGCCAGTAGTCGGGACAGGGGGCTAGGTATAGGGAGCAATCAGCCCCAGCACTTT. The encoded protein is CASSRDRGLGIGSNQPQHF.

CDR3 sequence reads: CASRGGGRAEAFF. The CDR3 DNA reads as TGTGCCAGCAGGGGAGGAGGGCGCGCTGAAGCTTTCTTT. This chain uses TRBV12-3 or TRBV12-4 with TRBJ1-1, with unresolved D. V lost 6 bases and J lost 6, with 14 bases in between. The CDR3 spans 13 residues.

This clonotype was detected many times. Here the CDR3 DNA reads TGTGCCAGCAGTCAGGGGACGAGGTCCAGAGGTTACGAGCAGTACTTC. Amino acids: CASSQGTRSRGYEQYF. The chain joins TRBV28 to TRBJ2-7; TRBD1 is a possible D gene (6 bases). Germline V gene lookup returns CDR1 MDHEN and CDR2 SYDVKM. The germline V and J ends were trimmed by 5 bases and 4 bases, with 21 bases remaining between them. The CDR3 runs to 16 residues.

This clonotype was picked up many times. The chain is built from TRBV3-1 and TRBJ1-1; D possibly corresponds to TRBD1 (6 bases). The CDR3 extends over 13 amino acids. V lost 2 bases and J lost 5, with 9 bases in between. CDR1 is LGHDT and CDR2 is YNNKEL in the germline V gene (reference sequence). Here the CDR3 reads CASSQPTGTEAFF. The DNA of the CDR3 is TGTGCCAGCAGCCAACCAACAGGGACTGAAGCTTTCTTT.

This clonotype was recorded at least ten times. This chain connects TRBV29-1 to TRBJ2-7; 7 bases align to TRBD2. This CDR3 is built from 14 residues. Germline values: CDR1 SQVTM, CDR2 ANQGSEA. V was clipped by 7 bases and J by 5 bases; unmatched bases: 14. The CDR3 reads CSARGRSGEDEQYF. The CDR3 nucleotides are TGCAGCGCTAGGGGACGAAGCGGGGAAGACGAGCAGTACTTC.